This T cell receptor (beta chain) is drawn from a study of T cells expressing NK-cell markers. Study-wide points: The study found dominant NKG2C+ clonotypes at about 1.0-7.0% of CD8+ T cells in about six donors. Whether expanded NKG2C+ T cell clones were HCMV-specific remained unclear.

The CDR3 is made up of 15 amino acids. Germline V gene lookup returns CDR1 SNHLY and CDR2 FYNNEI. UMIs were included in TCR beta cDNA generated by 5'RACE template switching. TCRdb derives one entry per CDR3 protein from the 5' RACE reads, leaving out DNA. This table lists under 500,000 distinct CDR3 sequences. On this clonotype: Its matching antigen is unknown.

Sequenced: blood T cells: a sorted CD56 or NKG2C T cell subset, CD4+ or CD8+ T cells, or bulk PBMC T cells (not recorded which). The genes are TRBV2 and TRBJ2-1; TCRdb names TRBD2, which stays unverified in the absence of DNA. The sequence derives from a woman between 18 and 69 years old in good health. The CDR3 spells CASSGPSGGLNEQFF.